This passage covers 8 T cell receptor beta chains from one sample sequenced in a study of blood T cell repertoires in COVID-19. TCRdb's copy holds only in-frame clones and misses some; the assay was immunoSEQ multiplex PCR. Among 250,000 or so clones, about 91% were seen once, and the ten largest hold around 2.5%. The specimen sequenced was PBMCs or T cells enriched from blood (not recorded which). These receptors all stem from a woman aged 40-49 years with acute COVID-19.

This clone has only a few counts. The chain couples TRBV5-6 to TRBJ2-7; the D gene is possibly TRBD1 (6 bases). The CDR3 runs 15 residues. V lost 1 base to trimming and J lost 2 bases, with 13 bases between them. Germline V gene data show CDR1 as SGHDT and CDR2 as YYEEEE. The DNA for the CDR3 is TGTGCCAGCAGCTTGCTTTCAGGGGTCACCTACGAGCAGTACTTC. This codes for CASSLLSGVTYEQYF. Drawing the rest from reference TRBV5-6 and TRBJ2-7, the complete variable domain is DAGVTQSPTHLIKTRGQQVTLRCSPKSGHDTVSWYQQALGQGPQFIFQYYEEEERQRGNFPDRFSGHQFPNYSSELNVNALLLGDSALYLCASSLLSGVTYEQYFGPGTRLTVT.

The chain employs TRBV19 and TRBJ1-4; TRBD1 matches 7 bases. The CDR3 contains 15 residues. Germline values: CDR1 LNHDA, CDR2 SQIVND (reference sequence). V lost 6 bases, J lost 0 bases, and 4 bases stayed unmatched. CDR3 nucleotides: TGTGCCAGTAGCGAACAGGGGCCAACTAATGAAAAACTGTTTTTT. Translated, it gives CASSEQGPTNEKLFF.

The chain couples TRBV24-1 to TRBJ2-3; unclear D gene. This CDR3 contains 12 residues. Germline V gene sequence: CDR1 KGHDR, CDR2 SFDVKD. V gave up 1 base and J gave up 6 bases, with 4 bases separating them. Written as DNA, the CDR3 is TGTGCCACCAGTGATTTTCTGGATACGCAGTATTTT. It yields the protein CATSDFLDTQYF.

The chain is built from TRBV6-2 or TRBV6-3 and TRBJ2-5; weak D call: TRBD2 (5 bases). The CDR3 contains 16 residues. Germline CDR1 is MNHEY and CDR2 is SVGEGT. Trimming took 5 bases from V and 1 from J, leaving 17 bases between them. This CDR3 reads CASSKPPRGTQETQYF. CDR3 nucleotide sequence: TGTGCCAGCAGTAAACCTCCACGGGGAACCCAAGAGACCCAGTACTTC.

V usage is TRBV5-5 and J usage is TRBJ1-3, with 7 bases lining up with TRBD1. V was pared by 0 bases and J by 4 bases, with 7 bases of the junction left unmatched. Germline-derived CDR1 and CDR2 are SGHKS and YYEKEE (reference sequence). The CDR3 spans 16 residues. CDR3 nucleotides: TGTGCCAGCAGCTTGGGGCTGGGGACAGCAGGAAACACCATATATTTT. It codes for CASSLGLGTAGNTIYF.

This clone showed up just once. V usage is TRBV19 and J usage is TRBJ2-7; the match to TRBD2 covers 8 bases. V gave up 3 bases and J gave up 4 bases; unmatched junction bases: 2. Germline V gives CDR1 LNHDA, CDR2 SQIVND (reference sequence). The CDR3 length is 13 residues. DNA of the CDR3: TGTGCCAGTAGTATTCGGGGGGGGTACGAGCAGTACTTC. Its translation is CASSIRGGYEQYF.

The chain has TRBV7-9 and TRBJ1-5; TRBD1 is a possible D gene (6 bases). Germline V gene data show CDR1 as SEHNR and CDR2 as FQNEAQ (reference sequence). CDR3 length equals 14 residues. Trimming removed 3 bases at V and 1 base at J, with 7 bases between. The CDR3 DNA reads TGTGCCAGCAGCTTTCAGGGGAGCAATCAGCCCCAGCATTTT. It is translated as CASSFQGSNQPQHF.

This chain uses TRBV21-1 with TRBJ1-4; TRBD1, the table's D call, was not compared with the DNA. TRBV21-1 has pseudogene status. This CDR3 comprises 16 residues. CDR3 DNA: TGTGCCAGCAGCAGTGGTTTCGTGGGACAGGCAGAAAAACTGTTTTTT. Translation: CASSSGFVGQAEKLFF.